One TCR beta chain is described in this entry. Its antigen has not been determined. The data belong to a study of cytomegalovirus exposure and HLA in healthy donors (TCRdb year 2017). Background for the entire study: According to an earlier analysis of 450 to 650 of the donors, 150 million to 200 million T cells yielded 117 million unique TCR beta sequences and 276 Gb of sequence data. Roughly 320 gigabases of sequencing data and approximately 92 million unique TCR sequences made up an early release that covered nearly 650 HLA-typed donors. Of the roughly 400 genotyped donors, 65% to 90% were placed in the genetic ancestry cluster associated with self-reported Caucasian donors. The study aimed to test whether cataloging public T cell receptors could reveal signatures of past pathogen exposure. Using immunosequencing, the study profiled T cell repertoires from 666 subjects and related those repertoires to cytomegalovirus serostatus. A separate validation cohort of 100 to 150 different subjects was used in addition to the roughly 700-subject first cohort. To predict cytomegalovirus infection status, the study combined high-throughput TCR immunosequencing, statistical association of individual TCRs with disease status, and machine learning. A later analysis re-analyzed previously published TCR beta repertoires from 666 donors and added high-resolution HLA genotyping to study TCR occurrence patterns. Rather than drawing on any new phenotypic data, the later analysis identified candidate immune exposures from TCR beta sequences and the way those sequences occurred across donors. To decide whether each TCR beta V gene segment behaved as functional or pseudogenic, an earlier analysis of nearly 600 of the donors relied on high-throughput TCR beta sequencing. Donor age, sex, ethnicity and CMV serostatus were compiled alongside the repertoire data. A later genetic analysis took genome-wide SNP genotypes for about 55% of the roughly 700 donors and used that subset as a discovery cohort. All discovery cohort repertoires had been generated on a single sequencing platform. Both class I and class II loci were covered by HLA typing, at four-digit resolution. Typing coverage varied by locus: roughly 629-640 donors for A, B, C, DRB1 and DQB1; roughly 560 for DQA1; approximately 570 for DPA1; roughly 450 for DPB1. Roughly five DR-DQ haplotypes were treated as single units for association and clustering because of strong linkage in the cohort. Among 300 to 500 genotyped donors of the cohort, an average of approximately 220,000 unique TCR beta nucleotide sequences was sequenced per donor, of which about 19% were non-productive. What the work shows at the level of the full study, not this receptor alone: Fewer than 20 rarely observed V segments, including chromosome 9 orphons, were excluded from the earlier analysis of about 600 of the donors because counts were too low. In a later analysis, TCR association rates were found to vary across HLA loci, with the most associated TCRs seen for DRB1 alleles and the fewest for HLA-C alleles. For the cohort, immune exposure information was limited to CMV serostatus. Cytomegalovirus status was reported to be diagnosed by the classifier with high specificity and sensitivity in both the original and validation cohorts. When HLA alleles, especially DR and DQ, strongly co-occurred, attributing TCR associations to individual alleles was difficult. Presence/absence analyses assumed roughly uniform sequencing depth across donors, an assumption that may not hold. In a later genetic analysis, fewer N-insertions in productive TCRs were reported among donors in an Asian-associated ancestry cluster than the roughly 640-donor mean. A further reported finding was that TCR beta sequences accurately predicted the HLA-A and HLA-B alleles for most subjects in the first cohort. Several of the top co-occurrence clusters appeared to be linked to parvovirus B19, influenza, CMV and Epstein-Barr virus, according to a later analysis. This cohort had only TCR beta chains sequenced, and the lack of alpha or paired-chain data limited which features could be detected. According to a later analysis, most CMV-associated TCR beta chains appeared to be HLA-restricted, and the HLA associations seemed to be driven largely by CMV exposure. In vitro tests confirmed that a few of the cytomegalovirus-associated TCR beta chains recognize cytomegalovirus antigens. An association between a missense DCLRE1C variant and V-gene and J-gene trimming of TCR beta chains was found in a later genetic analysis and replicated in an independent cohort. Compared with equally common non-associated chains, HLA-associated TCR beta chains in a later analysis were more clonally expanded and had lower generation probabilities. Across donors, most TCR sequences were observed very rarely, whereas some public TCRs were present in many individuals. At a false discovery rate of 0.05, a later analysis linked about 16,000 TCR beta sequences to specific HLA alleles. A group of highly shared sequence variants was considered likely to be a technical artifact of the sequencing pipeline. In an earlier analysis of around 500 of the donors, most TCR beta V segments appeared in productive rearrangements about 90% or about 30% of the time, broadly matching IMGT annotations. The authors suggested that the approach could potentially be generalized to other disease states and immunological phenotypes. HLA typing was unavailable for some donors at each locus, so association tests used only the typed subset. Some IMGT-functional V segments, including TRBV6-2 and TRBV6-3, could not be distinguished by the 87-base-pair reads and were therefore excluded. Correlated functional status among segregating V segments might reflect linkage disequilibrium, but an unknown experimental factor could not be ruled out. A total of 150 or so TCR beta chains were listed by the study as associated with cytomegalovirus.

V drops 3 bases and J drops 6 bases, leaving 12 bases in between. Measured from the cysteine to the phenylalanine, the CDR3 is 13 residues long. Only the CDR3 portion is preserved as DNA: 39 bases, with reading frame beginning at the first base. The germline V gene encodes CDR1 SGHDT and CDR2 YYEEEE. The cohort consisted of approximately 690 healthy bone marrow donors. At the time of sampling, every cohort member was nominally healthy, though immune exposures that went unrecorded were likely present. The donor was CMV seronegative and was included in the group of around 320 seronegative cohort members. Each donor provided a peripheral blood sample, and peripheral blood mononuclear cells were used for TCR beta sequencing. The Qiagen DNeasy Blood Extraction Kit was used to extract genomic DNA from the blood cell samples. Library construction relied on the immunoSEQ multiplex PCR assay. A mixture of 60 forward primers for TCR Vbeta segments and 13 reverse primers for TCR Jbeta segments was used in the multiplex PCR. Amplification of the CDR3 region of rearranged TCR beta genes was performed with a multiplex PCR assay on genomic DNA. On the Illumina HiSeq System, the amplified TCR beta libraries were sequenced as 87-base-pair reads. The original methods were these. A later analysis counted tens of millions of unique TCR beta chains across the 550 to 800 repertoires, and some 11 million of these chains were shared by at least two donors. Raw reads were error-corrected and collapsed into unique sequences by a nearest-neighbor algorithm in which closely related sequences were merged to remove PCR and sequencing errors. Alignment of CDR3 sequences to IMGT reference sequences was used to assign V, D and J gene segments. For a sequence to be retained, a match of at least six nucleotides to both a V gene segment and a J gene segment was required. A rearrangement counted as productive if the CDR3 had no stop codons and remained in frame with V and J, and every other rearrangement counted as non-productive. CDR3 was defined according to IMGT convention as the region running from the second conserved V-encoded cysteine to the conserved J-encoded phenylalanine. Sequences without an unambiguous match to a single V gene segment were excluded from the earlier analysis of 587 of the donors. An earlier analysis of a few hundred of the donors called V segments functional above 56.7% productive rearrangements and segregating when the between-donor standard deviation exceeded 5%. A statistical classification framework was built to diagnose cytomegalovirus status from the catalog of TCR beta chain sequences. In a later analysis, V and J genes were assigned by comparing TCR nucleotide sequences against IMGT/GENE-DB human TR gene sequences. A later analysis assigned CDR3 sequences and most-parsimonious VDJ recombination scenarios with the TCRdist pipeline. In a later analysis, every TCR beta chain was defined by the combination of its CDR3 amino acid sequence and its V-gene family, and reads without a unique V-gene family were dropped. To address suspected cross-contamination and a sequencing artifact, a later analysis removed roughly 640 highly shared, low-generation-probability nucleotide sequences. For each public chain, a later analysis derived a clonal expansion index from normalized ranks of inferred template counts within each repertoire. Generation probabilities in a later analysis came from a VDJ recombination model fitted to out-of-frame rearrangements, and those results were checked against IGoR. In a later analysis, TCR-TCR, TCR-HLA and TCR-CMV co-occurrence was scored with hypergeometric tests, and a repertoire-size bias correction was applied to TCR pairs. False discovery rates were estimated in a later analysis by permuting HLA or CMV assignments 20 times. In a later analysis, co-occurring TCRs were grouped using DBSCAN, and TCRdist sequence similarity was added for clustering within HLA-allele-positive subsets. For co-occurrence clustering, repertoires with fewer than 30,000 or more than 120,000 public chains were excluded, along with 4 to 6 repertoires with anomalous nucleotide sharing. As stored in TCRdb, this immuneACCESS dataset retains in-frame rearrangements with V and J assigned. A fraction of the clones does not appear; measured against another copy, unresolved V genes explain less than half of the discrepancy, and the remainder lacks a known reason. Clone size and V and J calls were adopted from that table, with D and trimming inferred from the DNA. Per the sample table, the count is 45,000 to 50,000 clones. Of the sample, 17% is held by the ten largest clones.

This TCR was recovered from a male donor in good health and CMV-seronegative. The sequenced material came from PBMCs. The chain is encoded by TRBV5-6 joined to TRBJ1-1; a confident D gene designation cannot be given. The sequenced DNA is TGTGCCAGCAGCTCGGACTCCCCAGCTGAAGCTTTCTTT. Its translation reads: CASSSDSPAEAFF.